This TCR beta chain was obtained from a study of T-cell memory formation after mild COVID-19. Study-wide context: Largely, the TCR clusters proved donor specific. Whole-study findings and limits: Shrinking CD4+ clones were chiefly CM and EM; CD8+ ones were chiefly EMRA. Pre-infection memory showed some responding clones, and this suggested that cross-reactive memory joined. Nothing showed for sure that second-wave clones peaking on day 37 were SARS-CoV-2 specific.

V gave up 7 bases and J gave up 2 bases, with 9 bases separating them. The CDR3 has 12 residues. Germline assignment: CDR1 SQVTM and CDR2 ANQGSEA. Points on this clonotype: Its antigen is not known.

TCRdb passed the 5' RACE reads through MiXCR, listing each CDR3 protein once. The data hold approximately 410,000 distinct CDR3 sequences, with 20% to 30% observed a single time. The source of this sequence is an adult woman who had mild COVID-19 (a few samples of this study predate the infection). Cell type and time point are not known. The J gene is TRBJ1-5, the V gene TRBV29-1; perhaps TRBD1 as D (5 bases). Sequencing used PBMCs or a T cell subset sorted from them (not recorded which). For the CDR3, the DNA is TGCAGCGCCATGACAGGCAATCAGCCCCAGCATTTT. Translation: CSAMTGNQPQHF.